Shown below are 14 T cell receptor beta chains from a single sample sequenced in a study of cytomegalovirus exposure and HLA in healthy donors. Primers included in the PCR were 60 Vbeta and 13 Jbeta primers. The repertoire was sequenced with immunoSEQ multiplex PCR; TCRdb's copy has only in-frame clones and lacks some. The top ten hold 4.9% of the sample, which has 150,000 or so clones, 75% to 85% seen once. Material: PBMCs. The receptors here all came from a woman aged 18-29 years in good health and CMV-seropositive.

This chain connects TRBV25-1 to TRBJ1-1; tentatively, D is TRBD1 (5 bases). Between the trimmed V and J ends, which lost 0 bases and 4 bases, there was a span of 9 bases. The CDR3 extends over 14 amino acids. In germline, CDR1 is MGHDK, CDR2 SYGVNS. DNA for the CDR3: TGTGCCAGCAGTGAATACGGCAGGGCCACTGAAGCTTTCTTT. It specifies CASSEYGRATEAFF.

The chain links TRBV7-2 to TRBJ2-7; perhaps TRBD2 as D (6 bases). This CDR3 is 15 amino acids long. The germline V gene encodes CDR1 SGHTA and CDR2 FQGNSA. Trimming took 1 base from V and 1 from J, leaving 11 bases between them. CDR3: CASSLGAGPSYEQYF. The CDR3, as DNA: TGTGCCAGCAGCTTAGGGGCGGGGCCATCCTACGAGCAGTACTTC.

V and J are TRBV7-9 and TRBJ2-3; TRBD1 matches at 9 bases. The germline V gene encodes CDR1 SEHNR and CDR2 FQNEAQ (reference sequence). Trimming cost V 3 bases and J 3 bases; bases outside gene matches: 4. The CDR3 loop spans 15 amino acids. The CDR3 loop reads CASSFGQGITDTQYF. The CDR3 DNA reads TGTGCCAGCAGCTTCGGACAGGGGATTACAGATACGCAGTATTTT. The full variable domain, completed using reference TRBV7-9 and TRBJ2-3, is DTGVSQNPRHKITKRGQNVTFRCDPISEHNRLYWYRQTLGQGPEFLTYFQNEAQLEKSRLLSDRFSAERPKGSFSTLEIQRTEQGDSAMYLCASSFGQGITDTQYFGPGTRLTVL.

This chain joins TRBV7-6 and TRBJ1-3; no reliable D call. Trimming left V 8 bases short and J 0 bases short, with 17 bases between. CDR1 and CDR2 from the germline V gene are SGHVS and FNYEAQ. The CDR3 extends over 16 amino acids. CDR3 residues: CASGEPYKSSGNTIYF. The CDR3 DNA reads as TGTGCCAGCGGGGAGCCATACAAGAGCTCTGGAAACACCATATATTTT.

The rearrangement uses TRBV15 and TRBJ2-5; weak D call: TRBD1 (6 bases). V was cut by 2 bases and J by 0 bases, with 22 bases left in between. CDR1 and CDR2 from the germline V gene are LNHNV and YYDKDF (reference sequence). The CDR3 sequence is 19 residues long. CDR3 sequence: CATSRPQKQGTGYQETQYF. The CDR3 DNA sequence: TGTGCCACCAGCAGACCACAAAAACAAGGAACAGGGTACCAAGAGACCCAGTACTTC.

This clone was recorded a few times. The chain links TRBV7-2 to TRBJ1-4; D is ambiguous. Deletions cut 3 bases from V and 8 bases from J, with 13 bases between. Germline V gives CDR1 SGHTA, CDR2 FQGNSA. The CDR3 consists of 14 residues. The CDR3 nucleotides are TGTGCCAGCAGCTTCGGCGGGGTTTGGGAAAAACTGTTTTTT. It translates to CASSFGGVWEKLFF.

The chain is built from TRBV4-2 and TRBJ2-7; 8 bases align to TRBD2. CDR1 is LGHNA, CDR2 YNFKEQ, per germline. The CDR3 has 15 amino acids. V lost 0 bases, J lost 2 bases, and 3 bases stayed unmatched. In DNA, the CDR3 is TGTGCCAGCAGCCAAGATACTAGCGGACCCTACGAGCAGTACTTC. This codes for CASSQDTSGPYEQYF.

This sequence joins TRBV28 and TRBJ1-2; 9 bases are shared with TRBD1. CDR1 MDHEN and CDR2 SYDVKM come from the germline V gene. The CDR3 contains 13 residues. V dropped 6 bases and J dropped 9; count of bases not matched to a gene: 8. DNA of the CDR3: TGTGCCAGCAGCAGGACAGGGGTCGGACGCTACACCTTC. Translated: CASSRTGVGRYTF.

A note on this clone: Mismatch with germline at one junction end may stem from a read error. This CDR3 reads CSSSPRISGDTGELFF. The CDR3 coding sequence is TGTTCCAGCAGCCCCCGTATTTCGGGGGACACCGGGGAGCTGTTTTTT. The genes are TRBV7-9 and TRBJ2-2, with a tentative D call TRBD2 (6 bases). In germline, CDR1 is SEHNR, CDR2 FQNEAQ (reference sequence). The length of the CDR3 is 16 residues.

This chain joins TRBV5-1 and TRBJ2-2, with D possibly matching TRBD1 (5 bases). V lost 4 bases and J lost 6, with 7 bases in between. The germline V gene encodes CDR1 SGHRS and CDR2 YFSETQ. This CDR3 contains 12 residues. Here the CDR3 DNA reads TGCGCCAGCAGCAGGGGCGCCGGGGAGCTGTTTTTT. Translation: CASSRGAGELFF.

The chain links TRBV30 to TRBJ2-2; maybe TRBD2 (5 bases). This CDR3 contains 12 residues. Germline assignment: CDR1 GTSNPN and CDR2 SVGIG (reference sequence). Here the CDR3 reads CGGVRDTGELFF. The CDR3 region has the DNA TGTGGGGGAGTGCGGGACACCGGGGAGCTGTTTTTT.

The chain recombines TRBV7-3 with TRBJ1-2, with a weak D call TRBD1 (5 bases). V was cut by 4 bases and J by 4 bases, with 16 bases left in between. Germline V gene lookup returns CDR1 SGHTA and CDR2 FQGTGA. This CDR3 spans 15 amino acids. The CDR3 DNA reads TGTGCCAGCAGCTCCCAGGCAGGGATCGGCTATGGCTACACCTTC. This encodes CASSSQAGIGYGYTF.

This chain uses TRBV27 with TRBJ2-7; TRBD1 matches 9 bases. Germline lookup yields CDR1 MNHEY and CDR2 SMNVEV (reference sequence). This CDR3 has 15 residues. The V gene end was trimmed by 5 bases and the J gene end by 3 bases; junction bases not matched to a gene: 8. The CDR3 DNA reads as TGTGCCAGCAGTCCATCCGGGACAGGGCTCTACGAGCAGTACTTC. It yields the protein CASSPSGTGLYEQYF.

The V call is TRBV2, the J call TRBJ1-5; unclear D gene. Germline V CDR1 and CDR2: SNHLY, FYNNEI. V was trimmed by 5 bases and J by 9 bases, leaving 8 bases between them. The CDR3 length is 11 residues. The CDR3 loop reads CASSSVGPQHF. In DNA form, the CDR3 reads TGTGCCAGCAGTTCAGTTGGGCCCCAGCATTTT.